The 18 T cell receptor beta chains below were found in one sample sequenced in a study of blood T cell repertoires in COVID-19. The table came from immunoSEQ multiplex PCR; TCRdb's copy has only in-frame clones and leaves some out. The sample lists 300,000 to 400,000 clones; roughly 88% were seen once. The material sequenced was PBMCs or T cells enriched from blood (not recorded which). Every receptor here comes from a woman aged 25-40 years with acute COVID-19.

The CDR3 loop reads CASSESGAGGNEQFF. The CDR3 DNA sequence: TGTGCCAGCAGCGAATCAGGGGCCGGCGGTAATGAGCAGTTCTTC. The J gene is TRBJ2-1, the V gene TRBV7-3, with D possibly matching TRBD1 (6 bases). The CDR3 consists of 15 residues. The V end was cut by 5 bases, the J end by 7 bases, with 18 bases between. Per the germline V gene, CDR1 is SGHTA and CDR2 is FQGTGA.

The gene calls are TRBV7-2 and TRBJ2-6; the D is unclear. The CDR3 contains 17 residues. CDR1 is SGHTA, CDR2 FQGNSA, per germline. V was shortened by 2 bases and J by 1 base, with 12 bases between the two germline ends. The CDR3 sequence is CASSLWATPSGANVLTF. In DNA, the CDR3 is TGTGCCAGCAGCTTATGGGCAACTCCGTCTGGGGCCAACGTCCTGACTTTC.

V is TRBV11-2 and J is TRBJ1-2; TRBD1 matches 8 bases. Germline V CDR1 and CDR2: SGHAT, FQNNGV. The CDR3 extends over 14 amino acids. The ends lost 4 bases at V and 4 bases at J; junction bases unmatched: 5. The CDR3 nucleotides are TGTGCCAGCAGCTCCGGACAGGGCTCCTATGGCTACACCTTC. Translated: CASSSGQGSYGYTF.

This clone was recorded a few times. This sequence joins TRBV21-1 and TRBJ2-7; whether TRBD1, the table's D call, matches the DNA was not checked. TRBV21-1 is a listed pseudogene. The CDR3 loop spans 12 amino acids. The DNA for the CDR3 is TGTGCCAGCCGCCGGGACAACTACGAGCAGTACTTC. This translates into CASRRDNYEQYF.

CDR3 loop: CASSRDRVSLRTEAFF. In DNA, the CDR3 is TGTGCCAGCAGCCGGGACAGGGTCTCGCTCCGGACTGAAGCTTTCTTT. The J gene is TRBJ1-1, the V gene TRBV5-6; TRBD1 aligns across 9 bases. Germline loops: CDR1 SGHDT, CDR2 YYEEEE. CDR3 length: 16 amino acids. The V gene end was trimmed by 4 bases and the J gene end by 5 bases; junction bases not matched to a gene: 12.

This chain links TRBV21-1 with TRBJ2-5; TRBD1, the table's D call, was not compared with the DNA. TRBV21-1 constitutes a pseudogene. CDR3 length: 14 residues. CDR3 sequence: CASSKEEQGKTQYF. In nucleotides, the CDR3 is TGTGCCAGCAGCAAAGAGGAACAGGGAAAGACCCAGTACTTC.

This chain uses TRBV9 with TRBJ2-1; D is perhaps TRBD2 (5 bases). The CDR3 spans 15 residues. The ends were cut back, 3 bases at V and 4 bases at J, with 14 bases in the middle. The germline gives CDR1 SGDLS, CDR2 YYNGEE. Here the CDR3 DNA reads TGTGCCAGCAGCGATACCGGACTTATTTACAATGAGCAGTTCTTC. This sequence encodes CASSDTGLIYNEQFF.

V is TRBV7-3 and J is TRBJ2-1; 10 positions match TRBD2. V shed 2 bases and J 3 bases; nucleotides not matched to a gene: 13. This CDR3 spans 19 amino acids. Germline V gene lookup returns CDR1 SGHTA and CDR2 FQGTGA. The CDR3 is CASSLSGFRTSGVYNEQFF. CDR3 DNA sequence: TGTGCCAGCAGCTTATCCGGATTTCGGACTAGCGGCGTCTACAATGAGCAGTTCTTC.

V usage is TRBV7-8 and J usage is TRBJ2-5; 11 nucleotides match TRBD2. Germline CDR1 and CDR2: SGHVS and FQNEAQ. Trimming cost V 3 bases and J 6 bases; bases outside gene matches: 9. The CDR3 loop spans 16 amino acids. CDR3 residues: CASSFASGGLGKTQYF. The DNA for the CDR3 is TGTGCCAGCAGCTTCGCTAGCGGGGGGCTAGGGAAGACCCAGTACTTC.

The chain is built from TRBV5-8 and TRBJ1-6; 7 nucleotides line up with TRBD1. Trimming cost V 3 bases and J 9 bases; bases outside gene matches: 6. CDR3 length: 14 residues. Germline CDR1 is SGHTS and CDR2 is YDEGEE. The CDR3 reads CASSYNRGGSPLHF. Here the CDR3 DNA reads TGTGCCAGCAGCTACAACAGGGGAGGTTCACCCCTCCACTTT.

V gene TRBV10-3 combines with J gene TRBJ1-5, with D possibly being TRBD1 (6 bases). Germline CDR1 reads ENHRY; CDR2 reads SYGVKD. V gave up 10 bases and J gave up 4 bases, with 11 bases separating them. The CDR3 is 12 amino acids. CDR3: CATGQTNQPQHF. The CDR3 bases are TGTGCCACCGGACAGACTAATCAGCCCCAGCATTTT.

The chain links TRBV30 to TRBJ1-1; possible D gene TRBD1, 6 bases. The CDR3 totals 14 residues. Trimming pared 3 bases from V and 1 base from J, leaving 12 bases between. CDR1 is GTSNPN and CDR2 is SVGIG in the germline V gene (reference sequence). The CDR3 coding sequence is TGTGCCTGGAGGGGGGACACCTGGAACACTGAAGCTTTCTTT. Its translation is CAWRGDTWNTEAFF.

The J gene is TRBJ1-1, the V gene TRBV7-9; the match to TRBD1 covers 9 bases. CDR3 length: 15 residues. CDR1 is SEHNR, CDR2 FQNEAQ, per germline (reference sequence). Trimming cost V 7 bases and J 5 bases; bases outside gene matches: 11. The CDR3 reads CASTLRGQGMTEAFF. The CDR3 DNA reads as TGTGCCAGCACCCTCAGGGGACAGGGTATGACTGAAGCTTTCTTT.

This clone was recorded once. The chain carries TRBV7-2 and TRBJ1-2, with D unresolved. The CDR3 length is 12 residues. The germline CDR1 and CDR2 sequences are SGHTA and FQGNSA. Trimming removed 2 bases from V and 5 bases from J, with 6 bases in between. The CDR3 sequence is CASSLTEYGYTF. In nucleotides, the CDR3 is TGTGCCAGCAGCTTAACAGAATATGGCTACACCTTC.

The chain joins TRBV15 to TRBJ2-2; 9 bases fit TRBD2. CDR3 length: 16 residues. Germline-derived CDR1 and CDR2 are LNHNV and YYDKDF (reference sequence). V lost 1 base, J lost 5 bases, and 5 bases stayed unmatched. The CDR3 bases are TGTGCCACCAGCAGAGGTAGCGGGGGTTCAACCGGGGAGCTGTTTTTT. Its protein product is CATSRGSGGSTGELFF.

This clone was detected only once. V and J are TRBV5-1 and TRBJ1-4, with D tentatively TRBD1 (5 bases). This CDR3 has 16 residues. Per the germline V gene, CDR1 is SGHRS and CDR2 is YFSETQ. The ends were cut back, 1 base at V and 1 base at J, with 11 bases in the middle. The CDR3 region has the DNA TGCGCCAGCAGCTTGAGGGGCCATGGAACTAATGAAAAACTGTTTTTT. The encoded protein is CASSLRGHGTNEKLFF.

As to this clone: This CDR3 is also generated by other DNA sequences in the sample. The CDR3 here is CASSLAGDQPQHF. CDR3 DNA: TGTGCCAGCAGCTTGGCGGGGGATCAGCCCCAGCATTTT. V is TRBV5-8 and J is TRBJ1-5; possible D gene TRBD1, 5 bases. The CDR3 runs 13 residues. The V end lost 0 bases, the J end lost 5 bases, and 6 bases lay between the germline ends. Per germline, CDR1 SGHTS and CDR2 YDEGEE.

This chain connects TRBV10-2 to TRBJ1-3; 8 nucleotides align to TRBD1. Germline V gives CDR1 WSHSY, CDR2 SAAADI. The CDR3 length is 15 residues. The V segment lost 10 bases and the J segment 0 bases; nucleotides outside the gene matches: 8. As DNA, the CDR3 is TGCGCCATCCTGGACAGGGCGAGCTCTGGAAACACCATATATTTT. The encoded protein is CAILDRASSGNTIYF.